This T cell receptor beta chain was found in a study of T cells in Graves' hyperthyroidism and ophthalmopathy. There were TCR beta CDR3 regions amplified from RNA transcripts. First-round RT-PCR targeting the TCR CDR3 was performed with the HTBI primer set. In TCRdb, the multiplex PCR reads were re-called with MiXCR into one record per CDR3 protein. This table has 480,000 or so distinct CDR3 sequences, around 43% appearing once. As for this clonotype: Its antigen is unidentified.

The CDR3 totals 13 residues. Trimming removed 5 bases at V and 0 bases at J, with 7 bases between. Germline V CDR1 and CDR2: SGHVS, FQNEAQ. Researchers barred patients who had uncontrolled infection, other autoimmune disease, pregnancy or lactation. Whole-study findings and limits: Stable hyperthyroidism and ophthalmopathy were separated using 13 V-J signatures. Within blood appeared most thyroid clonotypes that had expanded above 0.001.

The sample comprised peripheral blood or thyroid tissue (not recorded which). The J gene is TRBJ1-2, the V gene TRBV7-8; D not certain. This TCR derives from an adult woman with Graves' disease, either hyperthyroidism or ophthalmopathy (not recorded which). CDR3 residues: CASSQASNYGYTF. The CDR3 DNA reads as TGTGCCAGCAGCCAAGCCTCTAACTATGGCTACACCTTC. The full variable domain, its missing parts supplied by reference TRBV7-8 and TRBJ1-2, is GAGVSQSPRYKVAKRGQDVALRCDPISGHVSLFWYQQALGQGPEFLTYFQNEAQLDKSGLPSDRFFAERPEGSVSTLKIQRTQQEDSAVYLCASSQASNYGYTFGSGTRLTVV.